Shown below are 13 T cell receptor beta chains from a single sample sequenced in a study of PD-L1 blockade in urothelial cancer. Method: immunoSEQ multiplex PCR; TCRdb's copy keeps in-frame clones and lacks some. Among fewer than 80,000 clones, about 86% were seen once, and the ten largest hold 2.5% to 3.5%. The time point: pretreatment peripheral blood. Source: PBMCs, taken around atezolizumab (anti-PD-L1) treatment. These receptors were collected from a man aged 65-85 years with urothelial cancer.

The chain combines TRBV23-1 with TRBJ1-5; D is ambiguous. TRBV23-1 is an ORF, and what it does is uncertain. This CDR3 is 19 amino acids long. Between the trimmed V and J ends, which lost 0 bases and 3 bases, there was a span of 21 bases. The CDR3 here is CASSQSVGRLNNNNQPQHF. CDR3 DNA: TGCGCCAGCAGTCAATCGGTTGGCAGGTTAAATAATAACAATCAGCCCCAGCATTTT.

V and J are TRBV5-4 and TRBJ2-7; no clear D gene. There are 13 residues in the CDR3. V lost 0 bases, J lost 6 bases, and 10 bases lay in between. Germline loops: CDR1 SGHNT, CDR2 YYREEE (reference sequence). In DNA form, the CDR3 reads TGTGCCAGCAGCTTGGGAGGCTTCTCCGAGCAGTACTTC. It translates to CASSLGGFSEQYF. Full variable domain (missing parts from reference TRBV5-4 and TRBJ2-7): ETGVTQSPTHLIKTRGQQVTLRCSSQSGHNTVSWYQQALGQGPQFIFQYYREEENGRGNFPPRFSGLQFPNYSSELNVNALELDDSALYLCASSLGGFSEQYFGPGTRLTVT.

This chain uses TRBV25-1 with TRBJ1-3; 7 bases align to TRBD1. Per germline, CDR1 MGHDK and CDR2 SYGVNS. V shed 9 bases, J shed 0 bases, and the junction held 11 bases outside the gene matches. The CDR3 consists of 16 residues. The CDR3 DNA follows: TGTGCCAGTATAGAACAGGGGTTCAACTCTGGAAACACCATATATTTT. Its translation is CASIEQGFNSGNTIYF.

The rearrangement uses TRBV6-1 and TRBJ1-1; D possibly corresponds to TRBD1 (6 bases). Per the germline V gene, CDR1 is MNHNS and CDR2 is SASEGT. Trimming removed 8 bases at V and 0 bases at J, with 13 bases between. The CDR3 has 14 amino acids. The DNA for the CDR3 is TGTGCCAGCCGGGACATAAACATGAACACTGAAGCTTTCTTT. This translates into CASRDINMNTEAFF.

The CDR3 bases are TGTGCCTGGAGCCGGGGACTAGCGGGAATGGATGAGCAGTTCTTC. Translated: CAWSRGLAGMDEQFF. The genes are TRBV30 and TRBJ2-1; 13 bases line up with TRBD2. Germline CDR1 is GTSNPN and CDR2 is SVGIG (reference sequence). The CDR3 has 15 residues. The V and J ends lost 3 bases and 8 bases, in that order; junction bases with no gene match: 7.

The chain joins TRBV7-2 to TRBJ2-5; D gene uncertain. This CDR3 is 14 amino acids long. Germline CDR1 and CDR2: SGHTA and FQGNSA. V lost 5 bases to trimming and J lost 5 bases, with 15 bases between them. This CDR3 reads CASSLTAVAETQYF. The DNA of the CDR3 is TGTGCCAGCAGCCTCACGGCGGTGGCGGAGACCCAGTACTTC.

The chain combines TRBV7-9 with TRBJ2-1; no clear D. CDR1 is SEHNR, CDR2 FQNEAQ, per germline (reference sequence). The V end lost 3 bases, the J end lost 4 bases, and 7 bases lay between the germline ends. The CDR3 contains 13 residues. In nucleotides, the CDR3 is TGTGCCAGCAGCTTTTACCAGTACAATGAGCAGTTCTTC. Its protein product is CASSFYQYNEQFF.

V is TRBV30 and J is TRBJ1-2, with a tentative D call TRBD1 (5 bases). Germline CDR1 is GTSNPN and CDR2 is SVGIG (reference sequence). The length of the CDR3 is 13 residues. The ends were cut back, 0 bases at V and 8 bases at J, with 13 bases in the middle. Here the CDR3 reads CAWSVGDRRGYTF. DNA for the CDR3: TGTGCCTGGAGTGTGGGTGACAGACGCGGCTACACCTTC.

The chain links TRBV27 to TRBJ2-6; TRBD1 matches at 7 bases. This CDR3 region has 16 residues. The ends lost 4 bases at V and 2 bases at J; junction bases unmatched: 5. The germline V gene encodes CDR1 MNHEY and CDR2 SMNVEV (reference sequence). CDR3 loop: CASSSPGGTGANVLTF. The CDR3 region has the DNA TGTGCCAGCAGTTCGCCAGGGGGTACTGGGGCCAACGTCCTGACTTTC.

The gene calls are TRBV5-8 and TRBJ1-1, with D possibly matching TRBD1 (5 bases). The CDR3 spans 13 residues. Trimming stripped 0 bases from V and 9 bases from J, with 12 bases between. CDR1 is SGHTS, CDR2 YDEGEE, per germline. CDR3 loop: CASSLEQARKAFF. CDR3 nucleotide sequence: TGTGCCAGCAGCTTGGAACAGGCTAGGAAAGCTTTCTTT.

The gene calls are TRBV16 and TRBJ1-4; 7 bases agree with TRBD1. Germline V gene data show CDR1 as KGHSY and CDR2 as FQNENV. There are 12 residues in the CDR3. V shed 4 bases and J 12 bases; nucleotides not matched to a gene: 5. The CDR3 nucleotides are TGTGCCAGCAGCCGTCTCCAGGGGGAACTGTTTTTT. Protein product: CASSRLQGELFF. Looking up the rest from reference TRBV16 and TRBJ1-4 gives the full variable domain: GEEVAQTPKHLVRGEGQKAKLYCAPIKGHSYVFWYQQVLKNEFKFLISFQNENVFDETGMPKERFSAKCLPNSPCSLEIQATKLEDSAVYFCASSRLQGELFFGSGTQLSVL.

This sequence joins TRBV16 and TRBJ1-5; D call uncertain. Germline V gene data show CDR1 as KGHSY and CDR2 as FQNENV. The V end lost 1 base, the J end lost 3 bases, and 10 bases lay between the germline ends. The CDR3 has 15 amino acids. The CDR3 spells CASSQYAGYNQPQHF. The CDR3 coding sequence is TGTGCCAGCAGCCAATACGCCGGTTACAATCAGCCCCAGCATTTT.

This clone came up a few times. The rearrangement joins TRBV25-1 to TRBJ2-7; TRBD1 agrees at 7 bases. V dropped 4 bases and J dropped 2; count of bases not matched to a gene: 8. In germline, CDR1 is MGHDK, CDR2 SYGVNS. The CDR3 extends over 15 amino acids. The CDR3, as DNA: TGTGCCAGCAGTGCCCTCGGGACAGCGGCCTACGAGCAGTACTTC. Protein sequence: CASSALGTAAYEQYF.